Listed below are T cell receptor beta chains from one sample, sequenced in a study of T cells in Graves' hyperthyroidism and ophthalmopathy. TCRdb re-called the multiplex PCR reads with MiXCR, one entry per CDR3 protein. The table has 200,000 or so distinct CDR3 sequences, 17% seen once. Specimen: blood. The receptors were sampled from a woman aged 45-60 years with Graves' hyperthyroidism. CDR3s include the opening cysteine and the closing phenylalanine or tryptophan. Fields, in order: D gene, V gene, clone size, J gene, CDR3 DNA, CDR3 protein. A D gene is named only where the DNA matches it firmly. Expanded clones are given a class, and other clones once, few, many or no size at all.

>.|TRBV7-6|.|TRBJ1-5
TGTGCCAGCAGTCAAGGTTTGGGAGCCCAGCATTTT
CASSQGLGAQHF
>TRBD1|TRBV20-1|many|TRBJ2-2
TGCAGTGCTAGAGATCCTGGACAGGGAGAGACCGGGGAGCTGTTTTTT
CSARDPGQGETGELFF
>.|TRBV29-1|few|TRBJ1-6
TGCAGCGTCTCGGACAGCAATAATTCACCCCTCCACTTT
CSVSDSNNSPLHF
>TRBD2|TRBV29-1|few|TRBJ2-7
TGCAGCGTTGGCCCCGGGGGGACCTACGAGCAGTACTTC
CSVGPGGTYEQYF
>TRBD1|TRBV6-1|few|TRBJ2-7
TGTGCCAGCAGTTTCGGACAGGGGGCATCATCTAGGCCCTACGAGCAGTACTTC
CASSFGQGASSRPYEQYF
>.|TRBV4-1|.|TRBJ2-1
TGCGCCAGCAGCCAAGTGGGACGCGACAATGAGCAGTTCTTC
CASSQVGRDNEQFF
>TRBD2|TRBV5-1|.|TRBJ2-5
TGCGCCAGCAGCTTGCCGAGAGGGAGGGGTAATGGAGAATTCCAGCGAGAGACCCAGTACTTC
CASSLPRGRGNGEFQRETQYF
>.|TRBV27|many|TRBJ2-3
TGTGCCAGCAGTTCCCCTATAGGTAGAGATACGCAGTATTTT
CASSSPIGRDTQYF
>TRBD1|TRBV9|.|TRBJ1-1
TGTGCCAGCAGCGTAGAGGGACAGGGATCGAACACTGAAGCTTTCTTT
CASSVEGQGSNTEAFF
>.|TRBV4-1|many|TRBJ2-1
TGCGCCAGCAGCCAAGCCAATCTGAGGGATGATGAGCAGTTCTTC
CASSQANLRDDEQFF
>TRBD1|TRBV28|many|TRBJ2-5
TGTGCCAGCAATTCTGGGACAGGGGAAAAGTACTTC
CASNSGTGEKYF
>.|TRBV6-1|few|TRBJ2-1
TGTGCCAGCAGGCCGACAGTAGGAGGGTCCTACAATGAGCAGTTCTTC
CASRPTVGGSYNEQFF
>TRBD1|TRBV27|many|TRBJ1-2
TGTGCCAGCAGCAGACAGGGGGCTTTGTTTGGCTACACCTTC
CASSRQGALFGYTF
>TRBD2|TRBV6-5|.|TRBJ2-1
TGTGCCAGCAGTTACTTTGGAGCGGGAGGGCGCCCCGCTCACAATGAGCAGTTCTTC
CASSYFGAGGRPAHNEQFF
>.|TRBV28|many|TRBJ1-5
TGTGCCAGCAGTTCAGTCGGGACCCCTCATCAGCCCCAGCATTTT
CASSSVGTPHQPQHF
>TRBD2|TRBV10-3|.|TRBJ2-7
TGTGCCATCAGTGCTCAGGGGCTAGCGGGCGCCTACGAGCAGTACTTC
CAISAQGLAGAYEQYF
>.|TRBV19|.|TRBJ1-2
TGTGCCAGTACGGGCGGGACTAACTATGGCTACACCTTC
CASTGGTNYGYTF